This T cell receptor beta chain appears in the sequencing data of a study of OX40 agonist ivuxolimab in advanced cancers. The overall study: Eligibility rules accepted prior anti-PD-1, anti-PD-L1 or anti-CTLA-4 therapy, and 40% had some.

Only in-frame clones appear in the TCRdb table, and some are missing; sequencing was by immunoSEQ multiplex PCR. The sample has around 26,000 clones; about 85% are singletons. Sequences were derived from CD4+ or CD8+ T cells sorted from blood, sampled in a trial of the OX40 agonist ivuxolimab. This receptor was identified in an adult with an advanced solid tumor such as melanoma, head and neck, liver or kidney cancer.

The CDR3, as DNA: TGTGCCAGCAGCTTGGTCCAGGGCTTACTCTACGAGCAGTACTTC. It yields the protein CASSLVQGLLYEQYF. This chain links TRBV5-5 with TRBJ2-7, with D perhaps matching TRBD1 (5 bases). Germline CDR1 reads SGHKS; CDR2 reads YYEKEE (reference sequence). Deletions cut 0 bases from V and 3 bases from J, with 13 bases between. This CDR3 is 15 amino acids long.